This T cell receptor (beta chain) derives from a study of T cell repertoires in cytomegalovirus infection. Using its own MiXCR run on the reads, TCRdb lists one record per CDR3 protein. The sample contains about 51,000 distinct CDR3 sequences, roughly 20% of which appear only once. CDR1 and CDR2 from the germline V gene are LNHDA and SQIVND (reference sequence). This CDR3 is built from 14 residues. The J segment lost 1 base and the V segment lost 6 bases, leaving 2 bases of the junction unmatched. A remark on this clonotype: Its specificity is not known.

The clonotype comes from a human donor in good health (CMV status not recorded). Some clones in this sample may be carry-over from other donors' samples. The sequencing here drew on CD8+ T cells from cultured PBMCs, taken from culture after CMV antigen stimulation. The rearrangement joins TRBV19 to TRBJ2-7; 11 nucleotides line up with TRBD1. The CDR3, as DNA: TGTGCCAGTAGGGACAGGGGGCCGTCCTACGAGCAGTACTTC. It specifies CASRDRGPSYEQYF.